A selection of T cell receptor beta chains follows, all from one sample in a study of T cell changes during pregnancy in multiple sclerosis. The table came from immunoSEQ multiplex PCR; TCRdb's copy has only in-frame clones and leaves some out. The sample yields 65,000 to 90,000 clones, roughly nine tenths seen once. Specimen: PBMCs, collected in the first trimester of pregnancy. All receptors derive from a female donor in good health, serving as a control in a pregnancy study. Some clones in this sample may be carry-over from other donors' samples. Each CDR3 is given with its conserved first and last residue. D genes are given only for firm matches. The listing skips clone size in some rows; elsewhere it reads once, few, many or a size class.

d_gene: .; abundance: .; v_gene: TRBV7-3; j_gene: TRBJ2-5; CDR3nt: TGTGCCAGCAAAAGCGGTGAGACCCAGTACTTC; CDR3aa: CASKSGETQYF
d_gene: TRBD1; abundance: .; v_gene: TRBV5-1; j_gene: TRBJ1-2; CDR3nt: TGCGCCAGCAGCACAGGGGGAGGCTACACCTTC; CDR3aa: CASSTGGGYTF
d_gene: .; abundance: .; v_gene: TRBV4-1; j_gene: TRBJ1-2; CDR3nt: TGCGCCAGCAGCGCAGTCGGGGGGCTTGACTATGGCTACACCTTC; CDR3aa: CASSAVGGLDYGYTF
d_gene: TRBD1; abundance: .; v_gene: TRBV6-6; j_gene: TRBJ2-2; CDR3nt: TGTGCCAGCAGTTTGACAGGGGGTTCTGGGGAGCTGTTTTTT; CDR3aa: CASSLTGGSGELFF
d_gene: .; abundance: .; v_gene: TRBV11-3; j_gene: TRBJ2-2; CDR3nt: TGTGCCAGCAGCTCTAGGGCCGGACTGGACGGGGAGCTGTTTTTT; CDR3aa: CASSSRAGLDGELFF
d_gene: .; abundance: .; v_gene: TRBV9; j_gene: TRBJ1-1; CDR3nt: TGTGCCAGCAGCCCCCGTGGGGCGAACACTGAAGCTTTCTTT; CDR3aa: CASSPRGANTEAFF
d_gene: TRBD1; abundance: once; v_gene: TRBV12-5; j_gene: TRBJ2-1; CDR3nt: TGTGCTAGTGGTTTGGGGACAGGGGGCAATGAGCAGTTCTTC; CDR3aa: CASGLGTGGNEQFF
d_gene: .; abundance: .; v_gene: TRBV14; j_gene: TRBJ2-7; CDR3nt: TGTGCCAGCAGCCAAGTCTTTTTCCCCTACGAGCAGTACTTC; CDR3aa: CASSQVFFPYEQYF
d_gene: TRBD2; abundance: once; v_gene: TRBV18; j_gene: TRBJ2-1; CDR3nt: TGTGCCAGCTCACCACCGTGGACTAGCTCCAATGAGCAGTTCTTC; CDR3aa: CASSPPWTSSNEQFF
d_gene: TRBD2; abundance: .; v_gene: TRBV9; j_gene: TRBJ2-2; CDR3nt: TGTGCCAGCAGCCGACTAGCGGAGAACACCGGGGAGCTGTTTTTT; CDR3aa: CASSRLAENTGELFF
d_gene: .; abundance: .; v_gene: TRBV19; j_gene: TRBJ1-6; CDR3nt: TGTGCCAGTAGGGAAGACAGCTCCTATAATTCACCCCTCCACTTT; CDR3aa: CASREDSSYNSPLHF
d_gene: .; abundance: once; v_gene: TRBV7-9; j_gene: TRBJ2-5; CDR3nt: TGTGCCAGCAGCTTAGAGAACCTACAGGGGACCCAGTACTTC; CDR3aa: CASSLENLQGTQYF
d_gene: TRBD2; abundance: .; v_gene: TRBV5-6; j_gene: TRBJ2-3; CDR3nt: TGTGCCAGCAGCATGACTAGCGGCTATACGCAGTATTTT; CDR3aa: CASSMTSGYTQYF
d_gene: TRBD1; abundance: .; v_gene: TRBV5-1; j_gene: TRBJ2-1; CDR3nt: TGCGCCAGCAGCTGGGTCCTTGGACAGGGAGGTGAGCAGTTCTTC; CDR3aa: CASSWVLGQGGEQFF
d_gene: TRBD2; abundance: .; v_gene: TRBV14; j_gene: TRBJ2-1; CDR3nt: TGTGCCAGCAGCCAAGTTTGGCGGGAGGACTACAATGAGCAGTTCTTC; CDR3aa: CASSQVWREDYNEQFF
d_gene: TRBD2; abundance: .; v_gene: TRBV5-6; j_gene: TRBJ2-1; CDR3nt: TGTGCCAGCATCCGGACTAGCGGGTTCTACAATGAGCAGTTCTTC; CDR3aa: CASIRTSGFYNEQFF
d_gene: .; abundance: .; v_gene: TRBV5-1; j_gene: TRBJ1-1; CDR3nt: TGCGCCAGCAGCTTGGGAGGTTCAGGGAGGCGCACTGAAGCTTTCTTT; CDR3aa: CASSLGGSGRRTEAFF
d_gene: .; abundance: .; v_gene: TRBV7-9; j_gene: TRBJ2-7; CDR3nt: TGTGCCAGCAGCACACTCGCGGGGTCTAGCTCCTACGAGCAGTACTTC; CDR3aa: CASSTLAGSSSYEQYF
d_gene: TRBD1; abundance: .; v_gene: TRBV19; j_gene: TRBJ2-7; CDR3nt: TGTGCCAGTATAGACAGGGTTGGCGACGAGCAGTACTTC; CDR3aa: CASIDRVGDEQYF
d_gene: TRBD2; abundance: .; v_gene: TRBV5-4; j_gene: TRBJ2-3; CDR3nt: TGTGCCAGCAGCTTGGAGCCTAGCGGGAGGACGACAGATACGCAGTATTTT; CDR3aa: CASSLEPSGRTTDTQYF
d_gene: .; abundance: .; v_gene: TRBV4-2; j_gene: TRBJ2-7; CDR3nt: TGTGCCAGCAGCCAAGATACCCCCTCGACTAGATCACCAACCTACGAGCAGTACTTC; CDR3aa: CASSQDTPSTRSPTYEQYF
d_gene: TRBD1; abundance: .; v_gene: TRBV28; j_gene: TRBJ2-7; CDR3nt: TGTGCCAGCAGTTTAATTACTCAGGGGGCCCACGAGCAGTACTTC; CDR3aa: CASSLITQGAHEQYF
d_gene: TRBD1; abundance: few; v_gene: TRBV2; j_gene: TRBJ1-2; CDR3nt: TGTGCCAGCAGTTCGGACAGGGGCTATGGCTACACCTTC; CDR3aa: CASSSDRGYGYTF
d_gene: TRBD2; abundance: .; v_gene: TRBV7-9; j_gene: TRBJ2-3; CDR3nt: TGTGCCAGCAGCCCTCGGACTAGCGGAGCCACAGATACGCAGTATTTT; CDR3aa: CASSPRTSGATDTQYF
d_gene: .; abundance: .; v_gene: TRBV6-5; j_gene: TRBJ1-4; CDR3nt: TGTGCCAGCAGTTGGTCAGGGGAAAAACTGTTTTTT; CDR3aa: CASSWSGEKLFF
d_gene: TRBD2; abundance: .; v_gene: TRBV4-1; j_gene: TRBJ2-1; CDR3nt: TGCGCCAGCAGCCCCCGACTAGCGGGGGGGCCGAGGTACAATGAGCAGTTCTTC; CDR3aa: CASSPRLAGGPRYNEQFF
d_gene: .; abundance: .; v_gene: TRBV6-5; j_gene: TRBJ2-1; CDR3nt: TGTGCCAGCAGGGGGGACTCAATTTCCTACAATGAGCAGTTCTTC; CDR3aa: CASRGDSISYNEQFF
d_gene: .; abundance: few; v_gene: TRBV7-8; j_gene: TRBJ1-4; CDR3nt: TGTGCCAGCAGCGCGCAAAGAGCAACTGGAGGGACTAATGAAAAACTGTTTTTT; CDR3aa: CASSAQRATGGTNEKLFF
d_gene: .; abundance: .; v_gene: TRBV11-2; j_gene: TRBJ2-2; CDR3nt: TGTGCCAGCAGCCCAGCGACGACGGAGAACACCGGGGAGCTGTTTTTT; CDR3aa: CASSPATTENTGELFF
d_gene: .; abundance: .; v_gene: TRBV28; j_gene: TRBJ2-5; CDR3nt: TGTGCCAGCAGTTTAGAAGCAGGGGTACAAGAGACCCAGTACTTC; CDR3aa: CASSLEAGVQETQYF
d_gene: .; abundance: once; v_gene: TRBV19; j_gene: TRBJ1-5; CDR3nt: TGTGCCAGTAGTGTCCAGGGTCGCAATCAGCCCCAGCATTTT; CDR3aa: CASSVQGRNQPQHF
d_gene: .; abundance: once; v_gene: TRBV27; j_gene: TRBJ2-4; CDR3nt: TGTGCCAGCAGTTCCACCAAAAACATTCAGTACTTC; CDR3aa: CASSSTKNIQYF
d_gene: .; abundance: .; v_gene: TRBV19; j_gene: TRBJ1-1; CDR3nt: TGTGCCAGTAGTGAGGACAACCCCGGCAGAGCTTTCTTT; CDR3aa: CASSEDNPGRAFF
d_gene: .; abundance: .; v_gene: TRBV27; j_gene: TRBJ1-1; CDR3nt: TGTGCCAGCAGTACTACTGGTAGGAACACTGAAGCTTTCTTT; CDR3aa: CASSTTGRNTEAFF
d_gene: .; abundance: .; v_gene: TRBV29-1; j_gene: TRBJ2-1; CDR3nt: TGCAGCGTTGTGGGAGGTAGGACCTACAATGAGCAGTTCTTC; CDR3aa: CSVVGGRTYNEQFF
d_gene: TRBD2; abundance: .; v_gene: TRBV5-4; j_gene: TRBJ2-1; CDR3nt: TGTGCCAGCAGCCTGACCTTAGCGGGAGATTATGAGCAGTTCTTC; CDR3aa: CASSLTLAGDYEQFF
d_gene: TRBD1; abundance: once; v_gene: TRBV29-1; j_gene: TRBJ1-2; CDR3nt: TGCAGCGTTGCCCGGGACAGGGACGGCTATGGCTACACCTTC; CDR3aa: CSVARDRDGYGYTF
d_gene: TRBD1; abundance: .; v_gene: TRBV29-1; j_gene: TRBJ2-2; CDR3nt: TGCAGCGTTGACCGACAGGGAAGCACCGGGGAGCTGTTTTTT; CDR3aa: CSVDRQGSTGELFF
d_gene: TRBD1; abundance: .; v_gene: TRBV5-4; j_gene: TRBJ2-3; CDR3nt: TGTGCCAGCAGCTTAGGGGGGCAGGGGGCGGATACGCAGTATTTT; CDR3aa: CASSLGGQGADTQYF
d_gene: .; abundance: .; v_gene: TRBV7-2; j_gene: TRBJ1-6; CDR3nt: TGTGCCAGCAGCTTAGGGCAGGGATACTATAATTCACCCCTCCACTTT; CDR3aa: CASSLGQGYYNSPLHF
d_gene: TRBD2; abundance: .; v_gene: TRBV10-1; j_gene: TRBJ2-4; CDR3nt: TGCGCCACCAGCGGGGTAGCCAAAAACATTCAGTACTTC; CDR3aa: CATSGVAKNIQYF
d_gene: .; abundance: few; v_gene: TRBV28; j_gene: TRBJ1-5; CDR3nt: TGTGCCAGCAGTTGGTTCGGGGGGGGAGAGCAGCCCCAGCATTTT; CDR3aa: CASSWFGGGEQPQHF
d_gene: TRBD1; abundance: .; v_gene: TRBV6-1; j_gene: TRBJ1-2; CDR3nt: TGTGCCAGCAGCCAGACAGGGCTGATTTATGGCTACACCTTC; CDR3aa: CASSQTGLIYGYTF
d_gene: .; abundance: .; v_gene: TRBV7-2; j_gene: TRBJ1-1; CDR3nt: TGTGCCAGCAGCTTAGATAACAGTTGGGACACTGAAGCTTTCTTT; CDR3aa: CASSLDNSWDTEAFF
d_gene: .; abundance: .; v_gene: TRBV7-2; j_gene: TRBJ2-5; CDR3nt: TGTGCCAGCAGCTTACGAGGGGAGACCCAGTACTTC; CDR3aa: CASSLRGETQYF